This T cell receptor beta chain was documented in a study of CD8+CD57+ T cells in acquired aplastic anemia. On the study more broadly: Mean DNA quantity obtained from sorted CD4+ and CD8+ cells was about 3.5 ug.

The template for TCR beta VDJ and CDR3 sequence profiling was genomic DNA. Using its own MiXCR run on the reads, TCRdb lists one record per CDR3 protein. The sample lists over 100,000 distinct CDR3 sequences, about 40% seen once, with 6.5% to 10% in the top ten. This clonotype was observed at least ten times. V gave up 7 bases and J gave up 7 bases, with 17 bases separating them. CDR1 SNHLY and CDR2 FYNNEI come from the germline V gene. The CDR3 has 14 amino acids. The sequencing sample was made of sorted CD4+, CD8+, or CD8+CD57+ T cells (not recorded which) from PBMCs. This receptor was obtained from a human donor in good health, serving as a control. The chain employs TRBV2 and TRBJ2-1, with a weak D call TRBD1 (6 bases). The DNA for the CDR3 is TGTGCCAGCATAGCCGGCAGGGGTCGGAATGAGCAGTTCTTC. Its protein is CASIAGRGRNEQFF.